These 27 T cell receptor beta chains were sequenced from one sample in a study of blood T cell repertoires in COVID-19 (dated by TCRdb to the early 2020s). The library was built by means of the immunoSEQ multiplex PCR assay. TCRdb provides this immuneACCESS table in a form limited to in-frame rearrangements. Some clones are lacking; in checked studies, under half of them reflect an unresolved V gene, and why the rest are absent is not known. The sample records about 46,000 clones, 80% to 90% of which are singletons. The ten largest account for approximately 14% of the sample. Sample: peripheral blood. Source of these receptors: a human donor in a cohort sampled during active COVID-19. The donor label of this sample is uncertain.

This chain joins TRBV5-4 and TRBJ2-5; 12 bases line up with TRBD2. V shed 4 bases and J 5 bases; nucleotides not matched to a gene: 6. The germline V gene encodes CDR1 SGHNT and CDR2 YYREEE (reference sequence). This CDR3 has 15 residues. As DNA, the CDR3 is TGTGCCAGCAGCGATCGACTAGCGGGGGAGGAGACCCAGTACTTC. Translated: CASSDRLAGEETQYF.

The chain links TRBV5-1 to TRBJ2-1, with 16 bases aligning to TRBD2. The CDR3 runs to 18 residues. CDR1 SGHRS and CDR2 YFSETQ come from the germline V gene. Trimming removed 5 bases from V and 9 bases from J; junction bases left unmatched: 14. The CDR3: CASSREGLAGGLGSEQFF. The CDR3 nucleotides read TGCGCCAGCAGTCGCGAGGGACTAGCGGGGGGGCTGGGCTCTGAGCAGTTCTTC.

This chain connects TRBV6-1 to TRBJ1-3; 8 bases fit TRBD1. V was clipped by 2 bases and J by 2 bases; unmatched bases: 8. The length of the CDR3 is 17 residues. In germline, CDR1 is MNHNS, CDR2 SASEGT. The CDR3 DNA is TGTGCCAGCAGTGAACCCAGCAAGGGACAGGCTGGAAACACCATATATTTT. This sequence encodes CASSEPSKGQAGNTIYF.

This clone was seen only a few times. The DNA for the CDR3 is TGTGCCAGTAGTATAGGGGTGACAGGGTATCAAGAGACCCAGTACTTC. This encodes CASSIGVTGYQETQYF. The V call is TRBV19, the J call TRBJ2-5; 7 bases align to TRBD1. With 1 base clipped from V and 2 bases from J, the junction kept 7 bases outside the gene matches. The CDR3 loop spans 16 amino acids. CDR1 is LNHDA and CDR2 is SQIVND in the germline V gene (reference sequence).

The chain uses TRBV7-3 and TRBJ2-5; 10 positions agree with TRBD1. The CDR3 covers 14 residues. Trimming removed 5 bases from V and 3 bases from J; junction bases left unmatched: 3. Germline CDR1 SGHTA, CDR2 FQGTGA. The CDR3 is CASSPGTGEETQYF. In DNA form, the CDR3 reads TGTGCCAGCAGCCCCGGGACAGGGGAAGAGACCCAGTACTTC.

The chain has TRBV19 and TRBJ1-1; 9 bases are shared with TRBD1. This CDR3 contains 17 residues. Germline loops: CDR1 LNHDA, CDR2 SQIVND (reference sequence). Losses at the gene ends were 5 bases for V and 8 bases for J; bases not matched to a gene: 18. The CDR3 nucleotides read TGTGCCAGTAGTGAACTACAGGGGGCGCAGGTTCTTCGGGAAGCTTTCTTT. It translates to CASSELQGAQVLREAFF.

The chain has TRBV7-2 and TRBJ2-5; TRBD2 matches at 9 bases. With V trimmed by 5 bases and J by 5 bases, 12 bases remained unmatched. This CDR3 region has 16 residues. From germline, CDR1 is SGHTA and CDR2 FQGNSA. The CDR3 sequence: CASSPSRRGGLETQYF. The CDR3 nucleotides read TGTGCCAGCAGCCCTTCGAGGCGGGGGGGCCTGGAGACCCAGTACTTC.

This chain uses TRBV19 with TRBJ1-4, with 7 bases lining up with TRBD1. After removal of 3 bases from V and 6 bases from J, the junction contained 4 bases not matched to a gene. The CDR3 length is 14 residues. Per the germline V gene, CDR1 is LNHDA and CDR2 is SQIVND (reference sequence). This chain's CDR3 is CASSIRDSHEKLFF. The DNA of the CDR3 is TGTGCCAGTAGTATCCGGGACAGTCATGAAAAACTGTTTTTT. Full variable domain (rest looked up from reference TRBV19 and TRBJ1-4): DGGITQSPKYLFRKEGQNVTLSCEQNLNHDAMYWYRQDPGQGLRLIYYSQIVNDFQKGDIAEGYSVSREKKESFPLTVTSAQKNPTAFYLCASSIRDSHEKLFFGSGTQLSVL.

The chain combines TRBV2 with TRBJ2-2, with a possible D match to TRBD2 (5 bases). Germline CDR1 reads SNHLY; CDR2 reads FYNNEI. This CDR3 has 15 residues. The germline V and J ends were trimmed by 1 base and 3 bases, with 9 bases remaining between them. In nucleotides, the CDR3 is TGTGCCAGCAGTGAAGAACGGACTGACACCGGGGAGCTGTTTTTT. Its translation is CASSEERTDTGELFF.

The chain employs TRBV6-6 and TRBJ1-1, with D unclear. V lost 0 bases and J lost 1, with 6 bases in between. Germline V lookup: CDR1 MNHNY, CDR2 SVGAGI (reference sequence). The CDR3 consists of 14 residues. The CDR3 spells CASSYSEGNTEAFF. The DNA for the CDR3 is TGTGCCAGCAGTTACTCGGAGGGGAACACTGAAGCTTTCTTT.

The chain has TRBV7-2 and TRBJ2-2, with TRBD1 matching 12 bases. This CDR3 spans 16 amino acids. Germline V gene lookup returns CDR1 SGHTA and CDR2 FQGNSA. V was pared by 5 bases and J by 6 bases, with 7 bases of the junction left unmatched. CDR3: CASSPGTGGVAGELFF. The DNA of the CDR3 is TGTGCCAGCAGCCCAGGGACAGGGGGCGTCGCCGGGGAGCTGTTTTTT.

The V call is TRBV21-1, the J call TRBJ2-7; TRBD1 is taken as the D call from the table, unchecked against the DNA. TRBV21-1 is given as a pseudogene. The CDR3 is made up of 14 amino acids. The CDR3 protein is CASTPRTPRSEQYF. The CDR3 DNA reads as TGTGCCAGCACCCCGCGGACACCTAGATCCGAGCAGTACTTC.

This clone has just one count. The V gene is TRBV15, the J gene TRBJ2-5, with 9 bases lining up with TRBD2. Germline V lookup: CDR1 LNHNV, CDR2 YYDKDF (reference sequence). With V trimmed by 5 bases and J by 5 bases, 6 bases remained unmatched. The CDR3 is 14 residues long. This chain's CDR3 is CATSGRGGMETQYF. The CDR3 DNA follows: TGTGCCACCAGCGGGCGGGGGGGTATGGAGACCCAGTACTTC.

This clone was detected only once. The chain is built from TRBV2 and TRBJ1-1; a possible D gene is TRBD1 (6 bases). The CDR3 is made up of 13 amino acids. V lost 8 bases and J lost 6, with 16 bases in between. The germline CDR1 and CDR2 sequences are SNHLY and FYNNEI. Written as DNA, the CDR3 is TGTGCCAGCTCCTCGCAGGGGAAGTCTGAAGCTTTCTTT. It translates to CASSSQGKSEAFF.

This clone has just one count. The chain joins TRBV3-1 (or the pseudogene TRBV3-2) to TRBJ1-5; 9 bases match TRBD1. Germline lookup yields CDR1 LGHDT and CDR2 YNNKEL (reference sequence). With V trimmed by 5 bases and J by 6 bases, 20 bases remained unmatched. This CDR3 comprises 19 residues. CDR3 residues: CASSSGPGTGPSGGQPQHF. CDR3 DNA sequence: TGTGCCAGCAGCTCGGGGCCCGGGACAGGGCCTTCAGGGGGTCAGCCCCAGCATTTT.

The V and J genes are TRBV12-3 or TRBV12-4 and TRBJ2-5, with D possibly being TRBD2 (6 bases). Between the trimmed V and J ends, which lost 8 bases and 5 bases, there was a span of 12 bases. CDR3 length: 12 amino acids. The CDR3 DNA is TGTGCCAGCGGGAGGATTGTCGAGACCCAGTACTTC. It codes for CASGRIVETQYF.

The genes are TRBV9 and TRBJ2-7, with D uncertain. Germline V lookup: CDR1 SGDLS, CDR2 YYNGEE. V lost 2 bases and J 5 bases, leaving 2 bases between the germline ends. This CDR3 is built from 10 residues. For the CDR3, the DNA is TGTGCCAGCAGCGTCGACGAGCAGTACTTC. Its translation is CASSVDEQYF.

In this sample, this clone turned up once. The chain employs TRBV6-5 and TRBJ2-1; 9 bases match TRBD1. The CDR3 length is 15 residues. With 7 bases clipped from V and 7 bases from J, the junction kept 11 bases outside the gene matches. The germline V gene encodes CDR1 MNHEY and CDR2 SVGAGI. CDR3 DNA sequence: TGTGCCAGCATATCCGGGACAGGGCCGTCGAATGAGCAGTTCTTC. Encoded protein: CASISGTGPSNEQFF.

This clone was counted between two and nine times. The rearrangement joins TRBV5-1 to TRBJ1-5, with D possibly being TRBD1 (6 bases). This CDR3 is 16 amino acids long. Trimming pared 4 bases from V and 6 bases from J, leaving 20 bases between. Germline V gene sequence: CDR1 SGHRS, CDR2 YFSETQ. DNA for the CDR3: TGCGCCAGCAGCCTTCTCCCCGCAGGGGAGGGTCAGCCCCAGCATTTT. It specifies CASSLLPAGEGQPQHF.

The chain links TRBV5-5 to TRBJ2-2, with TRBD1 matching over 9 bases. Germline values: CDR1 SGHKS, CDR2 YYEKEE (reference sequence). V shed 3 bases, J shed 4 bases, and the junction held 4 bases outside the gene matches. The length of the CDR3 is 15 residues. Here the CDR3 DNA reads TGTGCCAGCAGCTGGGGACAGGGCGCCACCGGGGAGCTGTTTTTT. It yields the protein CASSWGQGATGELFF.

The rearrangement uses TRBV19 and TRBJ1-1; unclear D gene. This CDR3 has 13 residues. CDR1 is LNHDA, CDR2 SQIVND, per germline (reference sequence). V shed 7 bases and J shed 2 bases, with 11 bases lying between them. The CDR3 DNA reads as TGTGCCAGTAAGTTTCGGGGTAACACTGAAGCTTTCTTT. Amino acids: CASKFRGNTEAFF.

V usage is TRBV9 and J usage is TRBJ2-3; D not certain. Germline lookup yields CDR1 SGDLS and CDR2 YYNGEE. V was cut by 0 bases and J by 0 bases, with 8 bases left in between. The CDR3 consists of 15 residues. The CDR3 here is CASSVAATSTDTQYF. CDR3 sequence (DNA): TGTGCCAGCAGCGTAGCCGCTACTAGCACAGATACGCAGTATTTT.

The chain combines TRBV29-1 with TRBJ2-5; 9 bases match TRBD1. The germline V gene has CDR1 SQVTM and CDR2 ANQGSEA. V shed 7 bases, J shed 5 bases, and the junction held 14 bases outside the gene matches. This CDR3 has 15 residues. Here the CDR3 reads CSAESLTGGRETQYF. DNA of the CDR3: TGCAGCGCAGAGTCCTTGACAGGGGGAAGGGAGACCCAGTACTTC. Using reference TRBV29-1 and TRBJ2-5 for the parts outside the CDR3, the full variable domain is SAVISQKPSRDICQRGTSLTIQCQVDSQVTMMFWYRQQPGQSLTLIATANQGSEATYESGFVIDKFPISRPNLTFSTLTVSNMSPEDSSIYLCSAESLTGGRETQYFGPGTRLLVL.

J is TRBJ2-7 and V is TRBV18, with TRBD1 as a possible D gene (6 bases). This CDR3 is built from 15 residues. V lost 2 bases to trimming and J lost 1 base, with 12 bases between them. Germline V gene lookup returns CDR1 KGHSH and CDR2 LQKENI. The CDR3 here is CASSPNIGQSYEQYF. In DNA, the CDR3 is TGTGCCAGCTCACCAAATATAGGACAGTCCTACGAGCAGTACTTC.

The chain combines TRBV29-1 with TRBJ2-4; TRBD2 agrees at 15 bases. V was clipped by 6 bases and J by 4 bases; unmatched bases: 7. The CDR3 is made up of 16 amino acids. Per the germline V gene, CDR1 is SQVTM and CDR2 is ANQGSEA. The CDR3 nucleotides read TGCAGCGTGGCAGGGACTAGCGGGGGGAGTAAAAACATTCAGTACTTC. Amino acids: CSVAGTSGGSKNIQYF.

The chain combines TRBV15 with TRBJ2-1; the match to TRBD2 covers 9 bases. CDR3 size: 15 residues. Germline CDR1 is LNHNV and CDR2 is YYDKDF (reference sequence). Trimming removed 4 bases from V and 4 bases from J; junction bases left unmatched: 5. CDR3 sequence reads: CATSIGTSPYNEQFF. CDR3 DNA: TGTGCCACCAGCATCGGGACTAGCCCGTACAATGAGCAGTTCTTC.

The CDR3 loop is CASSLRDRGPYGYTF. CDR3 nucleotides: TGTGCCAGCAGCTTGAGGGACAGGGGGCCCTATGGCTACACCTTC. The chain joins TRBV21-1 to TRBJ1-2; the table's D call TRBD1 went unverified against the DNA. TRBV21-1 is deemed a pseudogene. CDR3 length: 15 amino acids.